This entry lists 8 T cell receptor beta chains sequenced from one sample in a study of CD8+ T cells in alopecia areata. As the sequencing template, cDNA was produced by extracting RNA and reverse transcribing it. Clones were read by immunoSEQ multiplex PCR, and TCRdb kept only the in-frame ones, dropping some. The sample lists more than 200,000 clones; about 68% were seen once. The source was CD4+ T cells sorted from blood, collected at week 0. Receptor source: a human donor with alopecia areata.

This clone was observed a handful of times. Other DNA sequences in this sample translate to the same CDR3. The rearrangement joins TRBV9 to TRBJ2-5, with 11 bases aligning to TRBD2. CDR3 length: 15 amino acids. The germline V gene encodes CDR1 SGDLS and CDR2 YYNGEE. Germline trimming cut 0 bases from V and 5 bases from J; bases unmatched to any gene: 3. The CDR3 coding sequence is TGTGCCAGCAGCGTAGAGGGACTAGCGGAGGAGACCCAGTACTTC. The encoded protein is CASSVEGLAEETQYF.

The J gene is TRBJ1-2, the V gene TRBV18; the D is unclear. Germline assignment: CDR1 KGHSH and CDR2 LQKENI. The CDR3 loop spans 15 amino acids. V lost 3 bases to trimming and J lost 7 bases, with 18 bases between them. The CDR3 reads CASSPPGSQTGGYTF. The CDR3 nucleotides read TGTGCCAGCTCACCCCCGGGGAGTCAGACGGGTGGCTACACCTTC.

This rearrangement joins TRBV27 to TRBJ1-4; D possibly corresponds to TRBD1 (5 bases). Trimming took off 5 bases at V and 9 bases at J, with 16 bases between the two ends. CDR1 and CDR2 from the germline V gene are MNHEY and SMNVEV (reference sequence). The CDR3 consists of 14 residues. CDR3 nucleotide sequence: TGTGCCAGCAGTCAGGGACTTCGGGAGAAAAAACTGTTTTTT. Translation gives CASSQGLREKKLFF.

This chain uses TRBV29-1 with TRBJ2-5; D assignment may be TRBD1 or TRBD2 (5 bases each). Germline V gene sequence: CDR1 SQVTM, CDR2 ANQGSEA. This CDR3 has 13 amino acids. Between the trimmed V and J ends, which lost 7 bases and 1 base, there was a span of 13 bases. CDR3 sequence: CSGLSGTQETQYF. The CDR3 bases are TGCAGCGGCCTGAGTGGGACCCAAGAGACCCAGTACTTC.

This clone has ten or more counts. This chain joins TRBV7-2 and TRBJ1-5, with unresolved D. Germline V lookup: CDR1 SGHTA, CDR2 FQGNSA. CDR3 length: 13 amino acids. Trimming cost V 5 bases and J 1 base, with 6 bases left between them. The CDR3 is CASSERSNQPQHF. As DNA, the CDR3 is TGTGCCAGCAGCGAAAGAAGCAATCAGCCCCAGCATTTT.

The gene calls are TRBV2 and TRBJ2-7; unclear D gene. The length of the CDR3 is 11 residues. Per the germline V gene, CDR1 is SNHLY and CDR2 is FYNNEI. Trimming left V 3 bases short and J 3 bases short, with 3 bases between. CDR3: CASSDNYEQYF. The CDR3 DNA is TGTGCCAGCAGTGACAACTACGAGCAGTACTTC.

The chain uses TRBV27 and TRBJ2-5, with D maybe TRBD2 (5 bases). Trimming removed 0 bases from V and 4 bases from J, with 9 bases in between. CDR1 is MNHEY, CDR2 SMNVEV, per germline (reference sequence). This CDR3 has 14 amino acids. The CDR3 region has the DNA TGTGCCAGCAGTTTATCTCAGCGGATAGAGACCCAGTACTTC. Encoded protein: CASSLSQRIETQYF.

A remark on this clone: Other DNA variants within this sample encode the same CDR3. V is TRBV4-1 and J is TRBJ2-3; no clear D gene. The germline V gene has CDR1 MGHRA and CDR2 YSYEKL. This CDR3 is 14 amino acids long. The ends were cut back, 0 bases at V and 1 base at J, with 5 bases in the middle. DNA for the CDR3: TGCGCCAGCAGCCAAGATCGGGGCACAGATACGCAGTATTTT. The encoded protein is CASSQDRGTDTQYF.